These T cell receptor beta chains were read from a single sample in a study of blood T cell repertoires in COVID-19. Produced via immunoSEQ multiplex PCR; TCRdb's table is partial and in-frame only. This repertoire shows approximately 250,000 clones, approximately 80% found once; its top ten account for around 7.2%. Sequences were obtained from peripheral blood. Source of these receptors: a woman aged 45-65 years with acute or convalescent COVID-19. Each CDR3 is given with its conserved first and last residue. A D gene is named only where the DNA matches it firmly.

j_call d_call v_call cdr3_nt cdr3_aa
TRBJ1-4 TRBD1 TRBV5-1 TGCGCCAGCAGCCCCGATCCGGGACAGGGCGGCGAAAAACTGTTTTTT CASSPDPGQGGEKLFF
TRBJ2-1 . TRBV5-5 TGTGCCAGCAGCTTGGTTCCGGTTTTGAGCTCCTACAATGAGCAGTTCTTC CASSLVPVLSSYNEQFF
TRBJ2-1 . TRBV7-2 TGTGCCAGCAGCTTAGGAGACTATGGGAATGAGCAGTTCTTC CASSLGDYGNEQFF
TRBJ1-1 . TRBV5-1 TGCGCCAGCAGCTTGGCCGTAGACACTGAAGCTTTCTTT CASSLAVDTEAFF
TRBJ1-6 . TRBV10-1 TGCGCCACCTGCTTCGGGACAACATATAATTCACCCCTCCACTTT CATCFGTTYNSPLHF
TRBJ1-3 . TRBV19 TGTGCCAGTAGTCCCCGGGAGATCTCTGGAAACACCATATATTTT CASSPREISGNTIYF
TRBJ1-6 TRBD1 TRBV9 TGTGCCAGCAGCACTAGACAGGGGGGCTCACCCCTCCACTTT CASSTRQGGSPLHF
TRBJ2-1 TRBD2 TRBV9 TGTGCCAGCGCCGGGACTAGCGGTGGCGATGAGCAGTTCTTC CASAGTSGGDEQFF
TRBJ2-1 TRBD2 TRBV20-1 TGCAGTGCTAGTGGGGGACTAGCGGGAGGTTACTCCTACAATGAGCAGTTCTTC CSASGGLAGGYSYNEQFF
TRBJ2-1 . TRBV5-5 TGTGCCAGCAGCTTGGTGCGGGCCTCCTACAATGAGCAGTTCTTC CASSLVRASYNEQFF
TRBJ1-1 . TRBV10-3 TGTGCCATCAGTGACGGGGATGGAGTTACTGAAGCTTTCTTT CAISDGDGVTEAFF
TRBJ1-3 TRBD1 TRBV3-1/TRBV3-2 TGTGCCAGCAGCCTTGGACAGGGATCAGGGGGAAACACCATATATTTT CASSLGQGSGGNTIYF
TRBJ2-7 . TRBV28 TGTGCCAGCAGTGCCCCGGCCTACGAGCAGTACTTC CASSAPAYEQYF
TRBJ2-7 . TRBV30 TGTGCCTGGAGCCTTAGTTACGAGCAGTACTTC CAWSLSYEQYF
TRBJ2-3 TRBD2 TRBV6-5 TGTGCCAGCAGGGGACTAGCGGGGATCACAGATACGCAGTTCTTT CASRGLAGITDTQFF